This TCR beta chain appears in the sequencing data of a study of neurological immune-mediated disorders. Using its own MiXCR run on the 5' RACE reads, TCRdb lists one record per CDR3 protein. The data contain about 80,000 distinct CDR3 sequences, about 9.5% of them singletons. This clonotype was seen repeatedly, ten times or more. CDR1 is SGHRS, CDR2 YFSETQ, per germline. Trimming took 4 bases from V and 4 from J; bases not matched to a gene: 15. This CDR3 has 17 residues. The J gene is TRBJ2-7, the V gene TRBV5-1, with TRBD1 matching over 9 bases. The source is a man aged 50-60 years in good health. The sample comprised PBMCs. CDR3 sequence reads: CASSPNAQQGAVYEQYF. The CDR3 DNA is TGCGCCAGCAGCCCGAACGCACAACAGGGGGCCGTTTACGAGCAGTACTTC.